A single sample is the source of the 9 T cell receptor beta chains below, sequenced in a study of blood T cell repertoires in COVID-19. Here immunoSEQ multiplex PCR was the method, and the copy in TCRdb shows in-frame clones only, minus some. The sample has hundreds of thousands of clones, approximately 87% seen once. The source material was peripheral blood. These receptors were obtained from a woman between 45 and 60 years old with COVID-19, enrolled during active disease.

V and J are TRBV4-2 and TRBJ1-2, with D tentatively TRBD1 (6 bases). The V end lost 1 base, the J end lost 5 bases, and 14 bases lay between the germline ends. Germline CDR1 is LGHNA and CDR2 is YNFKEQ. The CDR3 is 15 residues long. CDR3 coding DNA: TGTGCCAGCAGCCAAGTGGCAGGGGATCGGTATGGCTACACCTTC. Translation gives CASSQVAGDRYGYTF.

The rearrangement uses TRBV3-1 (or the pseudogene TRBV3-2) and TRBJ2-1, with 14 nucleotides matching TRBD2. With V trimmed by 3 bases and J by 11 bases, 3 bases remained unmatched. There are 14 residues in the CDR3. CDR1 is LGHDT, CDR2 YNNKEL, per germline (reference sequence). DNA of the CDR3: TGTGCCAGCAGCCAGGGACTAGCGGGAGTTAAGCAGTTCTTC. Translation: CASSQGLAGVKQFF.

The chain couples TRBV9 to TRBJ1-4, with D hard to call. V gave up 3 bases and J gave up 5 bases, with 14 bases separating them. Germline CDR1 SGDLS, CDR2 YYNGEE. This CDR3 is 15 amino acids long. Here the CDR3 DNA reads TGTGCCAGCAGCGAGACACGCGGGTTAAATGAAAAACTGTTTTTT. It translates to CASSETRGLNEKLFF. Supplemented by reference TRBV9 and TRBJ1-4, the full variable domain reads DSGVTQTPKHLITATGQRVTLRCSPRSGDLSVYWYQQSLDQGLQFLIQYYNGEERAKGNILERFSAQQFPDLHSELNLSSLELGDSALYFCASSETRGLNEKLFFGSGTQLSVL.

The V and J genes are TRBV7-2 and TRBJ1-1; a possible D gene is TRBD1 (5 bases). Trimming removed 4 bases from V and 5 bases from J, with 11 bases in between. This CDR3 has 13 amino acids. CDR1 is SGHTA and CDR2 is FQGNSA in the germline V gene. The CDR3 DNA is TGTGCCAGCAGCTCGGAGGGGTATACTGAAGCTTTCTTT. It is translated as CASSSEGYTEAFF. Full variable domain (rest looked up from reference TRBV7-2 and TRBJ1-1): GAGVSQSPSNKVTEKGKDVELRCDPISGHTALYWYRQSLGQGLEFLIYFQGNSAPDKSGLPSDRFSAERTGGSVSTLTIQRTQQEDSAVYLCASSSEGYTEAFFGQGTRLTVV.

The J gene is TRBJ2-3, the V gene TRBV11-3; 11 nucleotides agree with TRBD1. V dropped 3 bases and J dropped 6; count of bases not matched to a gene: 5. This CDR3 contains 15 residues. The germline V gene encodes CDR1 SGHNT and CDR2 YENEEA. The CDR3 DNA reads TGTGCCAGCAGCTTGGACAGGGGGCGCGGGGATACGCAGTATTTT. Its protein is CASSLDRGRGDTQYF.

Here the CDR3 DNA reads TGTGCCAGCAGTTTAGGGTTAGGACAGACTGAAGCTTTCTTT. This sequence encodes CASSLGLGQTEAFF. The chain is built from TRBV27 and TRBJ1-1, with D maybe TRBD1 (6 bases). V was trimmed by 2 bases and J by 5 bases, leaving 12 bases between them. The V gene's germline CDR1 is MNHEY and CDR2 SMNVEV (reference sequence). CDR3 length: 14 amino acids.

This clone was seen once. The V call is TRBV5-1, the J call TRBJ1-4; D might be TRBD1 (5 bases). Germline values: CDR1 SGHRS, CDR2 YFSETQ. Trimming stripped 0 bases from V and 8 bases from J, with 11 bases between. The CDR3 sequence is 14 residues long. The DNA for the CDR3 is TGCGCCAGCAGCTTGGTAACAGGTCAGGAAAAACTGTTTTTT. Protein sequence: CASSLVTGQEKLFF.

The chain couples TRBV5-6 to TRBJ1-5; D remains unclear. The CDR3 has 17 amino acids. Trimming left V 2 bases short and J 2 bases short, with 17 bases between. CDR1 and CDR2 from the germline V gene are SGHDT and YYEEEE. Written as DNA, the CDR3 is TGTGCCAGCAGCTTACGAGGTTCCCGGATGGGCAATCAGCCCCAGCATTTT. Translating it yields CASSLRGSRMGNQPQHF.

The V call is TRBV27, the J call TRBJ2-3, with 8 bases fitting TRBD2. The V segment lost 5 bases and the J segment 4 bases; nucleotides outside the gene matches: 20. This CDR3 has 19 amino acids. Germline V gene lookup returns CDR1 MNHEY and CDR2 SMNVEV (reference sequence). The CDR3, as DNA: TGTGCCAGCAGTACCCATCGAGAACGGCGGGAGGAGGAATCAGATACGCAGTATTTT. Residues: CASSTHRERREEESDTQYF.